These 10 T cell receptor beta chains share one sample of origin, sequenced in a study of cytomegalovirus exposure and HLA in healthy donors. The PCR employed 60 Vbeta primers together with 13 Jbeta primers. The table came from immunoSEQ multiplex PCR; TCRdb's copy has only in-frame clones and leaves some out. The sample carries 120,000 to 150,000 clones, about 80% recorded once. Specimen: PBMCs. The source of these receptors is a man aged 25-40 years in good health and CMV-seronegative.

The CDR3 here is CASSEAGQDNSPLHF. The CDR3 DNA follows: TGTGCCAGCAGTGAAGCGGGACAGGATAATTCACCCCTCCACTTT. The rearrangement links TRBV2 to TRBJ1-6; 8 positions agree with TRBD1. The CDR3 is 15 residues long. Germline assignment: CDR1 SNHLY and CDR2 FYNNEI. The V segment lost 0 bases and the J segment 5 bases; nucleotides outside the gene matches: 0.

The chain carries TRBV11-2 and TRBJ2-1, with D unresolved. The CDR3 has 15 residues. The germline V gene has CDR1 SGHAT and CDR2 FQNNGV. Deletions cut 5 bases from V and 0 bases from J, with 11 bases between. The CDR3 coding sequence is TGTGCCAGCAGCAGTTATTGGAGCTCCTACAATGAGCAGTTCTTC. It translates to CASSSYWSSYNEQFF. The full variable domain, rest sourced from reference TRBV11-2 and TRBJ2-1, is EAGVAQSPRYKIIEKRQSVAFWCNPISGHATLYWYQQILGQGPKLLIQFQNNGVVDDSQLPKDRFSAERLKGVDSTLKIQPAKLEDSAVYLCASSSYWSSYNEQFFGPGTRLTVL.

This clone was seen more than once but under ten times. This chain joins TRBV6-5 and TRBJ2-3; TRBD2 matches 10 bases. This CDR3 has 16 residues. Germline V gene sequence: CDR1 MNHEY, CDR2 SVGAGI. V trimming: 2 bases; J trimming: 2 bases; junction bases outside the gene matches: 4. CDR3: CASSYQGLAVTDTQYF. CDR3 DNA: TGTGCCAGCAGTTACCAAGGACTAGCGGTCACAGATACGCAGTATTTT.

The DNA of the CDR3 is TGTGCCAGCAGTTTTACTAGCGGCAGCTCCTACGAGCAGTACTTC. This gives the protein CASSFTSGSSYEQYF. The V and J genes are TRBV7-2 and TRBJ2-7; 8 positions match TRBD2. CDR1 is SGHTA and CDR2 is FQGNSA in the germline V gene. The junction had 7 bases not matched to a gene; V was cut back by 6 bases and J by 0 bases. The CDR3 loop spans 15 amino acids. The complete variable domain, with remaining parts taken from reference TRBV7-2 and TRBJ2-7, reads GAGVSQSPSNKVTEKGKDVELRCDPISGHTALYWYRQSLGQGLEFLIYFQGNSAPDKSGLPSDRFSAERTGGSVSTLTIQRTQQEDSAVYLCASSFTSGSSYEQYFGPGTRLTVT.

The chain links TRBV2 to TRBJ2-3; 10 bases line up with TRBD2. In germline, CDR1 is SNHLY, CDR2 FYNNEI. The trim removed 3 bases at V and 1 base at J, leaving 7 bases unmatched. The CDR3 consists of 17 residues. The CDR3 DNA sequence: TGTGCCAGCAGTGATAGCGGTCTAGCGGGGGGCACAGATACGCAGTATTTT. As protein: CASSDSGLAGGTDTQYF.

To note about this clone: Only one base separates this from a far larger clonotype, so it likely reflects a read error. The same CDR3 also results from other DNA sequences found in this sample. The V gene is TRBV6-1, the J gene TRBJ2-1; tentative D call: TRBD2 (6 bases). Germline V gene sequence: CDR1 MNHNS, CDR2 SASEGT. The CDR3 extends over 15 amino acids. V was shortened by 0 bases and J by 0 bases, with 6 bases between the two germline ends. This CDR3 reads CASSEAGGSYNEQFF. The CDR3 DNA reads as TGTGCCAGCAGTGAAGCCGGGGGCTCCTACAATGAGCAGTTCTTC.

The chain has TRBV10-2 and TRBJ1-2, with TRBD1 matching over 8 bases. J was trimmed by 0 bases and V by 7 bases; bases with no gene match: 4. This CDR3 region has 14 residues. Germline V gives CDR1 WSHSY, CDR2 SAAADI. The CDR3 sequence is CASNGQGTNYGYTF. CDR3 DNA sequence: TGCGCCAGCAACGGACAGGGAACTAACTATGGCTACACCTTC.

The chain employs TRBV15 and TRBJ1-5; D gene uncertain. CDR3 size: 15 residues. Trimming took off 0 bases at V and 7 bases at J, with 13 bases between the two ends. CDR1 is LNHNV, CDR2 YYDKDF, per germline (reference sequence). CDR3 nucleotides: TGTGCCACCAGCAGAGATTCACTAACCCTACAGCCCCAGCATTTT. Translated, it gives CATSRDSLTLQPQHF.

The CDR3 here is CSGHLMNTEAFF. The CDR3 nucleotides read TGCAGCGGACACCTTATGAACACTGAAGCTTTCTTT. This chain joins TRBV29-1 and TRBJ1-1; no firm D call. CDR1 SQVTM and CDR2 ANQGSEA come from the germline V gene. V was shortened by 7 bases and J by 0 bases, with 9 bases between the two germline ends. This CDR3 comprises 12 residues.

The DNA of the CDR3 is TGCGCCAGCAGCCAAGAAGAGGGGCTAGCGGGAGTGTGGGAGCAGTACTTC. This translates into CASSQEEGLAGVWEQYF. The chain combines TRBV4-1 with TRBJ2-7, with 10 bases lining up with TRBD2. Trimming took 0 bases from V and 7 from J; bases not matched to a gene: 12. CDR1 and CDR2 (germline): MGHRA, YSYEKL. This CDR3 is built from 17 residues.